These 8 T cell receptor beta chains originate from one sample sequenced in a study of shared clonotypes between healthy human individuals. The table came from immunoSEQ multiplex PCR; TCRdb's copy has only in-frame clones and leaves some out. Of just over 2,000,000 clones in the sample, over 85% are singletons; the top ten hold 0.1% to 0.15%. The sequencing sample was made of naive CD4+ T cells sorted from blood. As to subset: CD45RA+ positively selected. These receptors came from a man younger than 30 in good health.

This sequence joins TRBV7-9 and TRBJ2-1; TRBD2 aligns across 8 bases. V trimming: 5 bases; J trimming: 2 bases; junction bases outside the gene matches: 8. The CDR3 runs 16 residues. CDR1 is SEHNR, CDR2 FQNEAQ, per germline (reference sequence). The CDR3 loop is CASSPFTSGTYNEQFF. The DNA of the CDR3 is TGTGCCAGCAGCCCTTTTACTAGCGGAACCTACAATGAGCAGTTCTTC.

The CDR3 nucleotides read TGTGCCAGCAGTCCGCAGAGTACTGGACCGCATGAAGCTTTCTTT. Its translation is CASSPQSTGPHEAFF. The genes are TRBV28 and TRBJ1-1; no definite D call. Germline V lookup: CDR1 MDHEN, CDR2 SYDVKM. This CDR3 is built from 15 residues. V was cut by 5 bases and J by 7 bases, with 20 bases left in between.

The rearrangement uses TRBV5-1 and TRBJ2-7; a weak D match, TRBD1 (6 bases). This CDR3 region has 14 residues. Germline lookup yields CDR1 SGHRS and CDR2 YFSETQ. V lost 4 bases and J 3 bases, leaving 14 bases between the germline ends. The CDR3 region has the DNA TGCGCCAGCAGCCTAAGGACAGATAACTACGAGCAGTACTTC. This encodes CASSLRTDNYEQYF. Complete variable domain (other parts from reference TRBV5-1 and TRBJ2-7): KAGVTQTPRYLIKTRGQQVTLSCSPISGHRSVSWYQQTPGQGLQFLFEYFSETQRNKGNFPGRFSGRQFSNSRSEMNVSTLELGDSALYLCASSLRTDNYEQYFGPGTRLTVT.

This rearrangement joins TRBV18 to TRBJ1-5, with TRBD1 as a possible D gene (6 bases). The CDR3 has 16 amino acids. The germline CDR1 and CDR2 sequences are KGHSH and LQKENI. The V and J ends lost 3 bases and 2 bases respectively, with 14 bases between them. CDR3 sequence: CASSPRGGPGNQPQHF. CDR3 DNA sequence: TGTGCCAGCTCACCTCGGGGGGGCCCGGGCAATCAGCCCCAGCATTTT.

This clone is a singleton in its sample. The V gene is TRBV5-1, the J gene TRBJ2-7; tentative D call: TRBD2 (6 bases). This CDR3 has 16 amino acids. Germline V gene data show CDR1 as SGHRS and CDR2 as YFSETQ. Trimming cost V 0 bases and J 0 bases, with 13 bases left between them. The CDR3 region is CASSLGRGLSSYEQYF. CDR3 DNA sequence: TGCGCCAGCAGCTTGGGGAGGGGTCTAAGCTCCTACGAGCAGTACTTC.

The CDR3 DNA follows: TGTGCCAGCAGCCAATTACCGGGACAGGGGGCATGGGAGACCCAGTACTTC. It is translated as CASSQLPGQGAWETQYF. The rearrangement joins TRBV11-1 to TRBJ2-5, with 12 bases that match TRBD1. CDR1 and CDR2 (germline): SGHAT, FQDESV (reference sequence). The CDR3 has 17 residues. V was clipped by 5 bases and J by 5 bases; unmatched bases: 12.

V gene TRBV30 combines with J gene TRBJ2-3; D is ambiguous. In germline, CDR1 is GTSNPN, CDR2 SVGIG (reference sequence). The CDR3 has 13 amino acids. V was trimmed by 8 bases and J by 5 bases, leaving 17 bases between them. This CDR3 reads CALSGWGGDTQYF. The CDR3 DNA is TGTGCCCTGTCAGGCTGGGGTGGAGATACGCAGTATTTT.

This clone was found once. V gene TRBV6-1 combines with J gene TRBJ2-7, with TRBD2 identical over 8 bases. Germline values: CDR1 MNHNS, CDR2 SASEGT. This CDR3 comprises 13 residues. V lost 5 bases and J lost 6; bases outside the gene matches: 6. In DNA, the CDR3 is TGTGCCAGCAGTCCCGGGACTAGATCCGAGCAGTACTTC. The encoded protein is CASSPGTRSEQYF.